This TCR beta chain originates from a study of OX40 agonist ivuxolimab in advanced cancers. Some background on the complete study: Ivuxolimab was a fully human IgG2 agonistic monoclonal antibody targeting the costimulatory receptor OX40 (CD134). Of the 52 patients in dose escalation, about 19 had hepatocellular carcinoma, some 15 had melanoma, 9 had renal cell carcinoma and 9 had head and neck cancer. Partial responses occurred in three dose-escalation patients, of whom one had hepatocellular carcinoma and two had cutaneous melanoma. In the dose-escalation cohort, about four fifths of patients were male, and the mean age was 60 years with a range of roughly 20 to 79. Patients were allowed to have had prior anti-PD-1, anti-PD-L1 or anti-CTLA-4 therapy, and 30% to 40% of the dose-escalation patients had been treated with checkpoint inhibitors. The paper describes the monotherapy dose-escalation part (N ≈ 52 patients) of the phase I trial of ivuxolimab. Intravenous ivuxolimab was administered to patients every 2 weeks at six dose levels: 0.01, 0.1, 0.3, 1.5, 3 and 10 mg/kg. The point of sequencing TCRbeta in the periphery was to test whether ivuxolimab changed TCR sequence diversity and drove clonal T-cell expansion.

For sequencing of the TCRbeta CDR3 region, genomic DNA was extracted from the sorted cells. TCRbeta CDR3 regions were sequenced using the immunoSEQ Assay. TCRdb mirrors the immuneACCESS table, restricted to in-frame sequences. Some clones are absent from its copies; in checked studies, under half trace to an unresolved V gene, and the reason for the others is unknown. Present in this sample are about 74,000 clones, roughly 86% of which were seen just once. Clones ranked in the top ten supply 6.9% of the sample. Comment on this clone: This clone's antigen is unknown. No much larger clone exists at a distance of one base, and base qualities are not known.

The V end loses 5 bases and the J end loses 0 bases, and a stretch of 8 bases separates them. Looking up the germline V gene yields CDR1 MNHNS and CDR2 SASEGT. The CDR3 spans 14 residues, from the cysteine through the phenylalanine. Only the CDR3 region is kept as DNA, spanning 42 bases read in frame from base 1. The trial excluded patients who had a history of autoimmune disease or were on systemic immunosuppression. Peripheral blood for TCR sequencing was collected from all dose cohorts at baseline, on cycle 4 day 1, and on cycle 7 day 1. Samples came from an open-label, multicenter, first-in-human phase I dose-escalation trial of ivuxolimab. The trial enrolled adults with locally advanced or metastatic head and neck squamous cell, hepatocellular, melanoma or renal cell carcinoma. Before TCR sequencing, CD4+ T cells and CD8+ T cells from peripheral blood were sorted into separate populations. Here is what the overall study found, with its caveats: The antigen specificity of the clonally expanded peripheral T cells was not determined. Partial responders in the 0.1-3.0 mg/kg groups had among the lowest normalized peripheral clonal expansion, especially among CD8+ T cells. Low levels of normalized T-cell clonal expansion were also seen in some patients who did not respond. Clonal expansion of both CD4+ and CD8+ blood T cells was observed from baseline to week 6 at doses 0.1 to 3.0 mg/kg. After ivuxolimab, CD8+ T cells had more expanded clones than CD4+ T cells on average.

The material sequenced was CD4+ or CD8+ T cells sorted from blood, taken in a trial of the OX40 agonist ivuxolimab. This receptor was taken from an adult with an advanced solid tumor such as melanoma, head and neck, liver or kidney cancer. This sequence uses TRBV6-1 and TRBJ1-3; D gene: possibly TRBD1, on 6 matching bases. The CDR3 amino acid sequence is: CASSRGNSGNTIYF. The nucleotides read TGTGCCAGCAGTAGGGGGAACTCTGGAAACACCATATATTTT.